Following are 6 T cell receptor beta chains from one sample sequenced in a study of blood T cells in healthy people across ages. PCR was performed a second time for roughly 7 to 12 cycles using a sample-barcoded 5' primer and a J-beta primer mix. TCRdb passed the 5' RACE reads through MiXCR, listing each CDR3 protein once. The sample contains nearly 800,000 distinct CDR3 sequences, 45% to 70% of which appear only once. Sequenced material: blood. These receptors were obtained from a man aged 35-49 years in good health.

This sequence joins TRBV29-1 and TRBJ2-1, with D possibly being TRBD2 (6 bases). CDR3 length: 13 amino acids. The germline V gene encodes CDR1 SQVTM and CDR2 ANQGSEA. V was trimmed by 3 bases and J by 3 bases, leaving 9 bases between them. CDR3 sequence reads: CSVEGGYYNEQFF. CDR3 DNA sequence: TGCAGCGTTGAGGGGGGATACTACAATGAGCAGTTCTTC.

This clonotype has more than one count but fewer than ten. The J gene is TRBJ2-1, the V gene TRBV18; D remains ambiguous. The CDR3 consists of 12 residues. Germline assignment: CDR1 KGHSH and CDR2 LQKENI. V was pared by 3 bases and J by 6 bases, with 6 bases between. The CDR3 DNA follows: TGTGCCAGCTCACCGCAGCTCAATGAGCAGTTCTTC. It translates to CASSPQLNEQFF.

The chain is built from TRBV14 and TRBJ2-1, with D tentatively TRBD2 (5 bases). This CDR3 spans 14 amino acids. The germline V gene has CDR1 SGHDN and CDR2 FVKESK. V lost 4 bases to trimming and J lost 1 base, with 8 bases between them. CDR3 loop: CASSREISYNEQFF. The CDR3 region has the DNA TGTGCCAGCAGCCGGGAGATATCCTACAATGAGCAGTTCTTC.

The sample holds a few counts of this clonotype. The chain has TRBV20-1 and TRBJ2-6; D unresolved. Germline lookup yields CDR1 DFQATT and CDR2 SNEGSKA (reference sequence). The CDR3 is made up of 15 amino acids. The V end was cut by 1 base, the J end by 0 bases, with 7 bases between. The CDR3 nucleotides are TGCAGTGCTAGAGTGGACCTCTCTGGGGCCAACGTCCTGACTTTC. This encodes CSARVDLSGANVLTF.

For this clonotype: An end of the junction does not agree with germline; a read error may underlie this. This chain links TRBV5-1 with TRBJ2-3, with D maybe TRBD2 (5 bases). Per the germline V gene, CDR1 is SGHRS and CDR2 is YFSETQ. This CDR3 region has 16 residues. The CDR3 loop reads CASSLGNFPSTDTPYF. CDR3 sequence (DNA): TGCGCCAGCAGCTTGGGTAACTTCCCTAGCACAGATACGCCGTATTTT.

This rearrangement joins TRBV15 to TRBJ2-1, with 11 bases lining up with TRBD1. V lost 3 bases, J lost 6 bases, and 10 bases stayed unmatched. The germline V gene has CDR1 LNHNV and CDR2 YYDKDF (reference sequence). The CDR3 is 17 amino acids. This CDR3 is CATSRTLDRGLRNEQFF. The CDR3 DNA follows: TGTGCCACCAGCAGGACACTGGACAGGGGGCTACGCAATGAGCAGTTCTTC.